The present T cell receptor beta chain was sequenced within a study of blood T cell repertoires in COVID-19. Whole-study context: T cells, B-cell-depleted T cells, or PBMCs provided the cDNA or gDNA that served as material.

Original handling: Amplifying reference gene primers gave estimates of nucleated cell counts. Profiled with immunoSEQ multiplex PCR; TCRdb holds only in-frame clones, not every one. V and J calls and clone size are as listed in that table; D and trimming were resolved from the DNA. The sample consists of about 86,000 clones, around four fifths of them appearing once. The CDR3 length is 13 residues. V lost 5 bases, J lost 1 base, and 9 bases lay in between. Germline assignment: CDR1 MDHEN and CDR2 SYDVKM. The TCR originated in a man aged 45-65 years with acute or convalescent COVID-19. The sequenced material came from peripheral blood. J is TRBJ2-7 and V is TRBV28; D remains unclear. This chain's CDR3 is CASSPSLSYEQYF. CDR3 nucleotides: TGTGCCAGCAGTCCCTCCCTTTCCTACGAGCAGTACTTC.